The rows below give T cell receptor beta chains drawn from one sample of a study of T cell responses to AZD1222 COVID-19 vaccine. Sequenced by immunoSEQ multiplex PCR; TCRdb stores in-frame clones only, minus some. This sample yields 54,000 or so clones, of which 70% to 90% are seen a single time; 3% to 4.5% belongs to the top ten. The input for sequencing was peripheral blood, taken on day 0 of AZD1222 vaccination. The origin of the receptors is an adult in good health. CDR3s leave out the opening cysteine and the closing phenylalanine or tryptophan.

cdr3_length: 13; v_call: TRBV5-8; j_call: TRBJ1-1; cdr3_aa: ASSWGQGINTEAF
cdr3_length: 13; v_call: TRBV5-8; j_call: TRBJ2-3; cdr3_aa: ASSQGSGGVDTQY
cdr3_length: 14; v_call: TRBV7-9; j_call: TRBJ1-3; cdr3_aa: ASSRVRRGSGNTIY
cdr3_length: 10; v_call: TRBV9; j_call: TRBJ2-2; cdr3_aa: ASRGLAGELF
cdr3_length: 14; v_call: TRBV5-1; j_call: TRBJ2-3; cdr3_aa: ASSLGSGVGTDTQY
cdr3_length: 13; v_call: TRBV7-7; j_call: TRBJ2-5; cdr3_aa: ASSLARLSQETQY
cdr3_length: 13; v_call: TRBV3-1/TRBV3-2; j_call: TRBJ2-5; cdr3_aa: ASSHHRDGMETQY
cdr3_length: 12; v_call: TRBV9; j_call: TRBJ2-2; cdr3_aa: ASGRGRGTGELF
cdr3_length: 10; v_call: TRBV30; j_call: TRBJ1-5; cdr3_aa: AWSVGPQPQH
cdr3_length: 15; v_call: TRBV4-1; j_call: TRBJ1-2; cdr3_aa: ASSQATGYGADGGYT
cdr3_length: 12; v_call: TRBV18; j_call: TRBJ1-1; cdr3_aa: ASSPETGNTEAF
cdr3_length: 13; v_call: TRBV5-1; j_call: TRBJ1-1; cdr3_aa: ASTPQPGLNTEAF
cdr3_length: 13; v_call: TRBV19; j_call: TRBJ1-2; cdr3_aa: ASSSGQGGNYGYT
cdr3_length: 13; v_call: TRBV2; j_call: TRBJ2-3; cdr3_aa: ASSEGGGPTDTQY
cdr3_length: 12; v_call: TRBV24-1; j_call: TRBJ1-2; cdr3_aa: ATSDGQGSNGYT
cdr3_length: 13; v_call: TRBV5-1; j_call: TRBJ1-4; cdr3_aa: ASSLSGTGDEKLF
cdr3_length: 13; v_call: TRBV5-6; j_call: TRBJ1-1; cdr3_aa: ASSSLGERAPEAF
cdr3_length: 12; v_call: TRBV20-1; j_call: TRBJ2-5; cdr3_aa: SASEVGPQETQY
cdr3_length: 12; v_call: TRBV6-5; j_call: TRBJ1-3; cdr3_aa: ASSQWGYGNTIY
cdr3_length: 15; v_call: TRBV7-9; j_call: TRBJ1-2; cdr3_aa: ASSSLIAGGGNYGYT
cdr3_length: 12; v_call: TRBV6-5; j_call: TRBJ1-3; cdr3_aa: ASSHGTERNTIY
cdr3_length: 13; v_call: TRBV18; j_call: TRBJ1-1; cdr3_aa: ASSPPTTANTEAF
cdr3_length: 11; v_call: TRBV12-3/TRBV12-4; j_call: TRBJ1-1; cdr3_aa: ASITGTRSEAF
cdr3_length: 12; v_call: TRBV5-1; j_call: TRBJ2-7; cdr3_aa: ASSPGTVTYEQY
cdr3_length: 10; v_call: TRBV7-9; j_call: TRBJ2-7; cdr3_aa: ASSLAVYEQY
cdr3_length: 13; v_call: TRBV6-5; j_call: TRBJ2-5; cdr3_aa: ASSPESGGQETQY
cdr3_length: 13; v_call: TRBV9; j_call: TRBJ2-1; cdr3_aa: ASSGTGTTYNEQF
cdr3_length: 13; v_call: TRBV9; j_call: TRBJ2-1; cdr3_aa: ASSTLAGGYNEQF
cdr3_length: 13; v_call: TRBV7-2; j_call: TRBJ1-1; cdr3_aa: ASSWTALMNTEAF
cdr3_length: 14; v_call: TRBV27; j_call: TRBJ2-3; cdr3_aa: ASSLRAGGSTDTQY
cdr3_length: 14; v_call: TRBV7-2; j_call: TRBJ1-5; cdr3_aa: ASSLVGGRSNQPQH
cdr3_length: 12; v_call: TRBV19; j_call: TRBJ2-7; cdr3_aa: ASSMGGATYEQY
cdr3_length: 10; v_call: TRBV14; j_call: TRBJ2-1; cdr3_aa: ASSQVIHEQF
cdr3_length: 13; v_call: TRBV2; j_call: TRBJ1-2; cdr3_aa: ASTPTGYEGYGYT
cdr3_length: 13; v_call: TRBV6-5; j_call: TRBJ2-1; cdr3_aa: ASSYGGAGAGEQF
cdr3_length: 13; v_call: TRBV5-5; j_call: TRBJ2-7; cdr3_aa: ASSRSGGEPYEQY
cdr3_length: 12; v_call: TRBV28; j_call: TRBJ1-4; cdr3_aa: ASSGQLLNEKLF
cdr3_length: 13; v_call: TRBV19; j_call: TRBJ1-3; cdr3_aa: ASSKEALSGNTIY
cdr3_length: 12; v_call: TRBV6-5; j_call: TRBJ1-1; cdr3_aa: ASSYSTRGTEAF
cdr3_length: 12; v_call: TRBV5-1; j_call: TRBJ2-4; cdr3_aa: ASSAGQGLNIQY
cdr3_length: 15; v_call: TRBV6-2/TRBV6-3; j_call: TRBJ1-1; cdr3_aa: ASSYPTPQTVNTEAF
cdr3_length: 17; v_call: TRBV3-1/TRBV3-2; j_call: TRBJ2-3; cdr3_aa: ASSQDRLAGGEMLDTQY
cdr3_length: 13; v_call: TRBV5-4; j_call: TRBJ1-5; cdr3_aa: ASSLRPGDNQPQH
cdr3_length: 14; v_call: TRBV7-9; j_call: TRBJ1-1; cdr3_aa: ASSFGTGVSNTEAF
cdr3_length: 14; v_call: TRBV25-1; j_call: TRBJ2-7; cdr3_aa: ASGQPTGTGTYEQY
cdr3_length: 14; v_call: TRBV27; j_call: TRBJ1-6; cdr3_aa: ASSLSRGPYNSPLH
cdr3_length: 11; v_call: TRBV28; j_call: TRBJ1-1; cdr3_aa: ASSLGADTEAF
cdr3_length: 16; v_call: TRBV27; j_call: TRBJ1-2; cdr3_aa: ASSLRSGQGPDNYGYT
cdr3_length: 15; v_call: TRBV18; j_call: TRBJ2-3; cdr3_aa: ASSPRTTDVSTDTQY
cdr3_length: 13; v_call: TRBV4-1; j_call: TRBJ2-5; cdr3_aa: ASSQTPDDGKTQY
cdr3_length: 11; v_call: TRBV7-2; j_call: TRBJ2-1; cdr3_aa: ASSLEQYNEQF
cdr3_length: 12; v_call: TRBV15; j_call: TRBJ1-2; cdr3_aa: ATSRRGPNYGYT
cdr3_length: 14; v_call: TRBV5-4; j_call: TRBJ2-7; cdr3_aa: ASSLDRSSSTYEQY
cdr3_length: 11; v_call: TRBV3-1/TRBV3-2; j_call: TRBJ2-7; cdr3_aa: ASSQVGGFEQY
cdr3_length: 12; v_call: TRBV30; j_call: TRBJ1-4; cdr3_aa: AWTPGRWNEKLF
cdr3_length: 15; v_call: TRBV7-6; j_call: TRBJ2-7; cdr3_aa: ASSKLLAGTADYEQY
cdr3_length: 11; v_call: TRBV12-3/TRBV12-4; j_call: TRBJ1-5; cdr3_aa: ASSLQVPQPQH
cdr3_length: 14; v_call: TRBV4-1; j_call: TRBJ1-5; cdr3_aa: ASSPRGFEGNQPQH